A single sample is the source of the 5 T cell receptor beta chains below, sequenced in a study of blood T cell repertoires in COVID-19 (dated by TCRdb to 2018 to 2021). Library prep was done by the immunoSEQ multiplex PCR assay. The clones in this table, taken by TCRdb from immuneACCESS, are in-frame only. Not every clone is retained; where verified, under half of the shortfall comes from an unresolved V gene, and the cause of the rest is unknown. The sample table records hundreds of thousands of clones; around 90% of these occur just once. Clones ranked in the top ten supply approximately 2% of the sample. Sequencing input: PBMCs or T cells enriched from blood (not recorded which). The receptors here all came from a woman in her sixties in a cohort exposed to, infected with or recovered from COVID-19 (not recorded which).

The chain has TRBV6-5 and TRBJ2-1, with 9 bases aligning to TRBD2. The CDR3 consists of 14 residues. Trimming took 6 bases from V and 7 from J; bases not matched to a gene: 7. Germline values: CDR1 MNHEY, CDR2 SVGAGI. The CDR3, as DNA: TGTGCCAGCAGGAGGACTAGCGACTGGAATGAGCAGTTCTTC. It is translated as CASRRTSDWNEQFF.

V usage is TRBV28 and J usage is TRBJ1-5; D gene uncertain. The germline gives CDR1 MDHEN, CDR2 SYDVKM. Between the trimmed V and J ends, which lost 5 bases and 7 bases, there was a span of 18 bases. The CDR3 consists of 15 residues. CDR3 DNA sequence: TGTGCCAGCAGTCCTAACCAGGCAGCCTGGCAGCCCCAGCATTTT. Translation: CASSPNQAAWQPQHF.

The gene calls are TRBV2 and TRBJ1-6, with a weak D call TRBD1 (6 bases). Germline V gives CDR1 SNHLY, CDR2 FYNNEI. This CDR3 has 12 amino acids. V was pared by 7 bases and J by 14 bases, with 15 bases between. CDR3 in DNA: TGTGCCAGCACCTACAGGGAGATCACCCTCCACTTT. This sequence encodes CASTYREITLHF.

The V gene is TRBV28, the J gene TRBJ2-5, with TRBD1 as a possible D gene (6 bases). The J call may be incorrect, as the DNA end agrees better with TRBJ2-7. CDR3 length: 14 amino acids. The V gene's germline CDR1 is MDHEN and CDR2 SYDVKM. CDR3 in DNA: TGTGCCAGCACCCTATGGGGCAGGGGCGACGAGCAGTACTTC. This codes for CASTLWGRGDEQYF.

The chain is built from TRBV5-1 and TRBJ1-1; 7 bases line up with TRBD1. V lost 3 bases, J lost 5 bases, and 10 bases stayed unmatched. The CDR3 has 15 residues. Germline-derived CDR1 and CDR2 are SGHRS and YFSETQ. The DNA for the CDR3 is TGCGCCAGCAGCTGGGGACAGCGGGCCTTGACTGAAGCTTTCTTT. Translation gives CASSWGQRALTEAFF.